This is a list of T cell receptor beta chains from one sample in a study of neurological immune-mediated disorders. From the 5' RACE reads, TCRdb called clonotypes with MiXCR, one entry per CDR3 protein. The sample holds about 59,000 distinct CDR3 sequences, 3% to 4% seen once. Source material: PBMCs. These receptor sequences come from a woman aged 50 to 65 with multiple sclerosis. Both conserved end residues are trimmed from each CDR3. The order of the fields is V gene, clone size, J gene, D gene, CDR3 protein. D genes are given only for firm matches. The listing skips clone size in some rows; elsewhere it reads once, few, many or a size class.

V: TRBV5-1
size: many
J: TRBJ1-1
D: TRBD1
CDR3: ASSTGQALEAF

V: TRBV20-1
size: many
J: TRBJ2-1
D: TRBD2
CDR3: SARDPSGLAGRDEQF

V: TRBV7-9
size: many
J: TRBJ2-4
D: .
CDR3: ASSRQDRIQNIQY

V: TRBV20-1
size: many
J: TRBJ1-1
D: .
CDR3: SAREGGAVNTEAF

V: TRBV15
size: many
J: TRBJ2-7
D: .
CDR3: ATSRVPSYEQY

V: TRBV20-1
size: many
J: TRBJ1-1
D: .
CDR3: SAKIVTTEAF

V: TRBV7-2
size: many
J: TRBJ2-1
D: .
CDR3: ASSIGQPMGQF

V: TRBV15
size: few
J: TRBJ2-3
D: .
CDR3: ATSRDPGLGTDTQY

V: TRBV7-2
size: many
J: TRBJ2-1
D: TRBD2
CDR3: ASTKTSGRLDEQF

V: TRBV6-2/TRBV6-3
size: .
J: TRBJ2-5
D: TRBD1
CDR3: ASSYRPGQLDQETQY

V: TRBV5-5
size: many
J: TRBJ1-4
D: .
CDR3: ASSSLTRTNEKLF

V: TRBV7-2
size: many
J: TRBJ1-2
D: TRBD1
CDR3: ASSSGQGWDYGYT

V: TRBV7-8
size: many
J: TRBJ2-2
D: .
CDR3: ASSWDQNTGELF

V: TRBV6-2/TRBV6-3
size: many
J: TRBJ1-1
D: .
CDR3: ASLGDVTSEAF

V: TRBV7-6
size: many
J: TRBJ2-7
D: .
CDR3: ASSLDTGHIYEQY

V: TRBV6-6
size: many
J: TRBJ1-1
D: .
CDR3: ASSWNRESEAF

V: TRBV12-3/TRBV12-4
size: many
J: TRBJ2-1
D: .
CDR3: ASSLAQRAEQF

V: TRBV5-6
size: many
J: TRBJ2-7
D: .
CDR3: ASSTAGSSYEQY

V: TRBV5-6
size: many
J: TRBJ2-1
D: .
CDR3: ASSLGDNEQF

V: TRBV5-1
size: many
J: TRBJ1-1
D: .
CDR3: ASSLFGSLNTEAF

V: TRBV7-8
size: many
J: TRBJ2-7
D: .
CDR3: ASSFSSYEQY

V: TRBV20-1
size: many
J: TRBJ1-6
D: TRBD1
CDR3: SAKRPGTDNSPLH

V: TRBV7-2
size: many
J: TRBJ2-1
D: TRBD2
CDR3: ASSWSSGELQF

V: TRBV6-2/TRBV6-3
size: many
J: TRBJ2-1
D: TRBD2
CDR3: ASSYRSGRLPYNEQF

V: TRBV11-3
size: .
J: TRBJ2-7
D: .
CDR3: ASSLIAGAEQY

V: TRBV15
size: many
J: TRBJ2-1
D: .
CDR3: ATSRPYNEQF

V: TRBV7-2
size: .
J: TRBJ1-6
D: .
CDR3: ASSSDRTNTPLH

V: TRBV6-7
size: many
J: TRBJ1-2
D: TRBD1
CDR3: ASSPTGDPNYGYT

V: TRBV12-3/TRBV12-4
size: .
J: TRBJ1-5
D: .
CDR3: ASSLVGVNQPQN